This TCR beta chain came from a study of blood T cell repertoires in COVID-19. Study background: The cDNA or gDNA used as material had been derived from T cells, B-cell-depleted T cells, or PBMCs.

Under the authors' procedure: Amplification from reference gene primers served as the basis for estimated nucleated cell counts. This table comes from immunoSEQ multiplex PCR, and its TCRdb copy is limited to in-frame clones, with some not included. Clonal size and the V and J genes are those of that table, whereas D and trimming came from the DNA. The sample has 200,000 to 250,000 clones, approximately 85% seen once; the top ten hold 3.5% to 4.5%. This receptor was taken from a middle-aged man with acute or convalescent COVID-19. Input material: peripheral blood.

CDR3 in amino acids: CASSIESQPQHF. For the CDR3, the DNA is TGTGCCAGCAGCATAGAGAGTCAGCCCCAGCATTTT. V is TRBV6-1 and J is TRBJ1-5; D is ambiguous. The CDR3 consists of 12 residues. Trimming removed 6 bases at V and 6 bases at J, with 9 bases between. In germline, CDR1 is MNHNS, CDR2 SASEGT.